These T cell receptor beta chains were read from a single sample in a study of neurological immune-mediated disorders. In TCRdb, the 5' RACE reads were re-called with MiXCR into one record per CDR3 protein. The table includes under 80,000 distinct CDR3 sequences, 9.4% detected once. Sequenced material: PBMCs. The source of these receptors is a man aged 50 or older in good health. CDR3s include the opening cysteine and the closing phenylalanine or tryptophan. A D gene is named only where the DNA matches it firmly. Some rows have no size entry. The others give once, few or many, or a class for an expanded clone.

length: 17; size: many; J: TRBJ2-7; V: TRBV6-5; D: .; CDR3: CASSRTLRTQSSYEQYF; DNA: TGTGCCAGCAGTAGGACGCTGAGGACCCAGTCCTCCTACGAGCAGTACTTC
length: 18; size: many; J: TRBJ2-1; V: TRBV24-1; D: .; CDR3: CATSGTQGSGFSYNEQFF; DNA: TGTGCCACCAGTGGTACTCAAGGGAGCGGCTTCTCCTACAATGAGCAGTTCTTC
length: 19; size: many; J: TRBJ1-1; V: TRBV20-1; D: TRBD1; CDR3: CSAPTKTRDSIIGVTEAFF; DNA: TGCAGTGCTCCAACCAAAACCCGGGACAGCATTATAGGGGTCACTGAAGCTTTCTTT
length: 16; size: many; J: TRBJ2-6; V: TRBV10-2; D: TRBD2; CDR3: CASTPGGGFGANVLTF; DNA: TGCGCCAGCACCCCTGGGGGGGGGTTTGGGGCCAACGTCCTGACTTTC
length: 12; size: many; J: TRBJ1-1; V: TRBV7-9; D: .; CDR3: CASSLMNTEAFF; DNA: TGTGCCAGCAGCTTAATGAACACTGAAGCTTTCTTT
length: 13; size: once; J: TRBJ1-1; V: TRBV12-3/TRBV12-4; D: TRBD1; CDR3: CASSLGQGLGAFF; DNA: TGTGCCAGCAGCCTAGGACAGGGCCTGGGAGCTTTCTTT
length: 14; size: .; J: TRBJ2-3; V: TRBV7-2; D: .; CDR3: CASVRGSSTDTQYF; DNA: TGTGCCAGCGTCCGGGGGTCTAGCACAGATACGCAGTATTTT
length: 15; size: many; J: TRBJ2-5; V: TRBV10-3; D: .; CDR3: CAISELAGIQETQYF; DNA: TGTGCCATCAGTGAACTCGCAGGGATCCAAGAGACCCAGTACTTC
length: 14; size: .; J: TRBJ1-5; V: TRBV12-3/TRBV12-4; D: .; CDR3: CASSTAGDRQPQHF; DNA: TGTGCCAGCAGTACCGCGGGGGATCGGCAGCCCCAGCATTTT
length: 16; size: few; J: TRBJ2-3; V: TRBV20-1; D: TRBD2; CDR3: CSAAGPGLAGLDTQYF; DNA: TGCAGTGCTGCAGGTCCGGGTCTAGCGGGCCTAGATACGCAGTATTTT
length: 14; size: .; J: TRBJ2-1; V: TRBV20-1; D: TRBD2; CDR3: CSARWTSGFNEQFF; DNA: TGCAGTGCTAGATGGACTAGCGGGTTCAATGAGCAGTTCTTC
length: 14; size: many; J: TRBJ2-1; V: TRBV28; D: TRBD2; CDR3: CASSSGTSYNEQFF; DNA: TGTGCCAGCAGTTCAGGGACTAGTTACAATGAGCAGTTCTTC
length: 14; size: many; J: TRBJ2-3; V: TRBV3-1; D: .; CDR3: CASSQRGHTDTQYF; DNA: TGTGCCAGCAGCCAGCGGGGCCACACAGATACGCAGTATTTT
length: 12; size: many; J: TRBJ2-5; V: TRBV20-1; D: .; CDR3: CSARLVQETQYF; DNA: TGCAGTGCTAGGCTAGTACAAGAGACCCAGTACTTC
length: 15; size: many; J: TRBJ2-2; V: TRBV2; D: TRBD1; CDR3: CASSEGQGIAGELFF; DNA: TGTGCCAGCAGTGAAGGACAGGGGATTGCGGGGGAGCTGTTTTTT
length: 15; size: few; J: TRBJ2-3; V: TRBV6-2/TRBV6-3; D: TRBD2; CDR3: CASSFSGGALDTQYF; DNA: TGTGCCAGCAGTTTCAGCGGGGGGGCCCTGGATACGCAGTATTTT
length: 13; size: many; J: TRBJ1-1; V: TRBV15; D: .; CDR3: CATSRDEARPAFF; DNA: TGTGCCACCAGCAGAGATGAGGCCCGTCCAGCTTTCTTT
length: 15; size: many; J: TRBJ2-7; V: TRBV7-2; D: TRBD1; CDR3: CASSFSGTGNHEQYF; DNA: TGTGCCAGCAGCTTTTCTGGGACAGGGAACCACGAGCAGTACTTC
length: 13; size: few; J: TRBJ1-1; V: TRBV20-1; D: .; CDR3: CSARYRQLTEAFF; DNA: TGCAGTGCTAGATACCGACAGTTGACTGAAGCTTTCTTT
length: 17; size: many; J: TRBJ1-1; V: TRBV4-3; D: TRBD1; CDR3: CASSQFSSGQGSTEAFF; DNA: TGCGCCAGCAGCCAATTTTCCTCGGGACAGGGAAGCACTGAAGCTTTCTTT
length: 15; size: many; J: TRBJ1-5; V: TRBV12-3/TRBV12-4; D: .; CDR3: CASSLDRAINQPQHF; DNA: TGTGCCAGCAGTTTAGACAGAGCCATCAATCAGCCCCAGCATTTT
length: 16; size: many; J: TRBJ2-7; V: TRBV5-1; D: TRBD2; CDR3: CASGSSSGSKIGEQYF; DNA: TGCGCCAGTGGGAGTTCCAGCGGGAGCAAAATCGGCGAGCAGTACTTC
length: 12; size: many; J: TRBJ2-7; V: TRBV7-2; D: TRBD1; CDR3: CASSRRTGEQYF; DNA: TGTGCCAGCAGCCGTCGGACAGGCGAGCAGTACTTC
length: 15; size: many; J: TRBJ2-2; V: TRBV6-5; D: TRBD1; CDR3: CASSRGQGVAGELFF; DNA: TGTGCCAGCAGCCGGGGACAGGGGGTCGCCGGGGAGCTGTTTTTT
length: 19; size: many; J: TRBJ2-7; V: TRBV7-2; D: TRBD1; CDR3: CASTSPPGQGQGVSYEQYF; DNA: TGTGCCAGCACCTCCCCTCCGGGACAGGGACAGGGTGTCAGCTACGAGCAGTACTTC
length: 12; size: many; J: TRBJ2-7; V: TRBV29-1; D: .; CDR3: CSVEDEGYEQYF; DNA: TGCAGCGTTGAAGATGAAGGTTACGAGCAGTACTTC
length: 12; size: many; J: TRBJ2-7; V: TRBV7-9; D: .; CDR3: CASSFDNYEQYF; DNA: TGTGCCAGCAGCTTCGACAACTACGAGCAGTACTTC
length: 17; size: many; J: TRBJ2-3; V: TRBV7-2; D: TRBD2; CDR3: CASRLTSGRAWGDTQYF; DNA: TGTGCCAGCAGACTTACTAGCGGGAGGGCCTGGGGAGATACGCAGTATTTT
length: 14; size: few; J: TRBJ2-3; V: TRBV4-3; D: .; CDR3: CASSQMDFTDTQYF; DNA: TGCGCCAGCAGCCAAATGGACTTCACAGATACGCAGTATTTT
length: 14; size: many; J: TRBJ1-1; V: TRBV29-1; D: .; CDR3: CSVETRAVNTEAFF; DNA: TGCAGCGTTGAAACCAGGGCCGTGAACACTGAAGCTTTCTTT
length: 14; size: .; J: TRBJ1-4; V: TRBV15; D: .; CDR3: CATSEIRPHEKLFF; DNA: TGTGCCACCAGCGAGATCCGTCCACATGAAAAACTGTTTTTT
length: 14; size: many; J: TRBJ1-2; V: TRBV7-2; D: TRBD1; CDR3: CASSLARDRGGYTF; DNA: TGTGCCAGCAGCTTAGCCCGGGACAGGGGTGGCTACACCTTC
length: 12; size: many; J: TRBJ2-7; V: TRBV6-2/TRBV6-3; D: TRBD1; CDR3: CASSTDRAEQYF; DNA: TGTGCCAGCAGTACTGACAGGGCCGAGCAGTACTTC
length: 14; size: many; J: TRBJ1-1; V: TRBV10-3; D: .; CDR3: CAITDGSMNTEAFF; DNA: TGTGCCATCACTGACGGGTCTATGAACACTGAAGCTTTCTTT
length: 13; size: .; J: TRBJ2-3; V: TRBV7-2; D: .; CDR3: CASSQGVGDTQYF; DNA: TGTGCCAGCAGCCAAGGTGTGGGAGATACGCAGTATTTT
length: 13; size: .; J: TRBJ1-1; V: TRBV19; D: .; CDR3: CASSIAENTKAFF; DNA: TGTGCCAGTAGTATTGCGGAGAACACTAAAGCTTTCTTT
length: 17; size: many; J: TRBJ2-1; V: TRBV21-1; D: .; CDR3: CASSEDLGLNLYNEQFF; DNA: TGTGCCAGCAGCGAAGACCTTGGACTAAACCTCTACAATGAGCAGTTCTTC
length: 18; size: many; J: TRBJ2-1; V: TRBV7-2; D: .; CDR3: CASSLEGSGKVSYNEQFF; DNA: TGTGCCAGCAGCTTAGAAGGGTCTGGGAAAGTCTCCTACAATGAGCAGTTCTTC
length: 14; size: .; J: TRBJ1-4; V: TRBV28; D: .; CDR3: CASSLNSGGGKLFF; DNA: TGTGCCAGCAGTTTAAACAGTGGAGGAGGAAAACTGTTTTTT
length: 15; size: many; J: TRBJ2-7; V: TRBV4-1; D: .; CDR3: CASSQGPGTNYEQYF; DNA: TGCGCCAGCAGCCAAGGCCCCGGGACAAATTACGAGCAGTACTTC
length: 16; size: many; J: TRBJ2-3; V: TRBV12-3/TRBV12-4; D: TRBD2; CDR3: CASSLTSGEYTDTQYF; DNA: TGTGCCAGCAGTTTGACTAGCGGAGAATATACGGATACGCAGTATTTT
length: 15; size: many; J: TRBJ1-2; V: TRBV7-9; D: TRBD1; CDR3: CASSPPGQPRLGYTF; DNA: TGTGCCAGCAGCCCCCCGGGACAGCCAAGACTTGGCTACACCTTC
length: 15; size: many; J: TRBJ1-2; V: TRBV28; D: .; CDR3: CASSYAGQGGYGYTF; DNA: TGTGCCAGCAGTTATGCGGGGCAGGGTGGCTATGGCTACACCTTC
length: 15; size: many; J: TRBJ1-6; V: TRBV7-9; D: TRBD1; CDR3: CASSPGQGGNSPLHF; DNA: TGTGCCAGCAGCCCTGGACAGGGAGGCAATTCACCCCTCCACTTT
length: 14; size: many; J: TRBJ2-1; V: TRBV6-2/TRBV6-3; D: .; CDR3: CASRPPGPSNEQFF; DNA: TGTGCCAGCAGACCCCCGGGACCCAGTAATGAGCAGTTCTTC
length: 13; size: few; J: TRBJ1-3; V: TRBV5-1; D: .; CDR3: CASSEGQGNTIYF; DNA: TGCGCCAGCAGCGAAGGACAGGGAAACACCATATATTTT
length: 16; size: many; J: TRBJ1-5; V: TRBV10-2; D: .; CDR3: CASSGWSLYSNQPQHF; DNA: TGCGCCAGCAGTGGGTGGTCGCTTTATAGCAATCAGCCCCAGCATTTT
length: 15; size: many; J: TRBJ1-5; V: TRBV2; D: .; CDR3: CASSEQGYSNQPQHF; DNA: TGTGCCAGCAGCGAACAGGGCTATAGCAATCAGCCCCAGCATTTT
length: 13; size: many; J: TRBJ1-2; V: TRBV5-1; D: .; CDR3: CASGPGENYGYTF; DNA: TGCGCCAGCGGCCCAGGGGAGAACTATGGCTACACCTTC